This T cell receptor beta chain was captured by sequencing in a study of tumor-infiltrating lymphocytes in primary liver carcinoma. Study-wide context: Subjects consisted of male and female patients aged 30 to 69 years.

V lost 5 bases, J lost 4 bases, and 9 bases lay in between. This CDR3 comprises 13 residues. Germline loops: CDR1 SGHAT, CDR2 FQNNGV. The table lists this clonotype with many counts. Its matching antigen is unknown. Unsorted whole blood yielded the blood RNA, and germline DNA was also extracted. A primer matching the constant region was used to make TCR beta cDNA from 500 to 650 ng of total RNA. TCR beta libraries came from three nested multiplex PCR rounds using slightly modified ARM-PCR. The first two PCR rounds used TRBV1-TRBV30 forward primers with a C-beta reverse primer, roughly 11 cycles each. TCRdb itself ran the multiplex PCR reads through MiXCR, one entry per CDR3 protein. The sample yields over 250,000 distinct CDR3 sequences, approximately 54% seen once. Study-level findings and limits: Bulk unsorted material prevented CD4+ and CD8+ repertoire comparison. Tumor-adjacent and tumor-blood pairs shared less of their repertoires than tumor region pairs shared.

The sequence came from a woman between 25 and 40 years old with primary liver carcinoma and hepatitis B virus infection. The chain carries TRBV11-2 and TRBJ2-4, with D perhaps matching TRBD2 (6 bases). The sequenced sample was peripheral blood. The DNA of the CDR3 is TGTGCCAGCAGCCCGGGACTTAAAAACATTCAGTACTTC. Translated: CASSPGLKNIQYF.